This record covers a single TCR beta chain. Its antigen is still unknown. This entry comes from a study of T-cell memory formation after mild COVID-19. Across the study: Across donors, TCR clusters were largely donor specific.

General study results and limits: Clones contracting over day 15 to 85 were CD4/CD8 balanced, with later expanders leaning CD4+. For second-wave clones that peaked at day 37, SARS-CoV-2 specificity went unverified. Among CD4+ contracting clones, most were CM and EM, and CD8+ ones EMRA.

One entry per CDR3 protein, called by TCRdb with MiXCR from the 5' RACE reads. The sample includes 450,000 or so distinct CDR3 sequences, roughly 20% of them seen just once. The specimen was PBMCs or a T cell subset sorted from them (not recorded which). The sequence was obtained from an adult woman who had mild COVID-19 (a few samples of this study predate the infection). Cell type and time point are not known.

CDR3 sequence: CASSSPHAVSNTGELFF. The CDR3 nucleotides are TGCGCCAGCAGCTCACCACACGCCGTTTCGAACACCGGGGAGCTGTTTTTT. V and J are TRBV5-1 and TRBJ2-2; unclear D gene. Germline CDR1 is SGHRS and CDR2 is YFSETQ. This CDR3 has 17 residues. Trimming removed 3 bases at V and 0 bases at J, with 15 bases between.